The next 20 T cell receptor beta chains were all read from a single sample in a study of human T cells and chemical hapten exposure. TCRdb re-called the RACE reads through MiXCR, storing one row per CDR3 protein. The sample consists of 70,000 to 90,000 distinct CDR3 sequences, about a tenth of them appearing once. The time point: patch test 3, about 24 weeks after DPC sensitization. Treatment defined: therapeutic diphenylcyclopropenone sensitization with weekly scalp DPC. The specimen was whole blood, collected in connection with sensitization to the hapten diphenylcyclopropenone (DPC). Receptors were obtained from a woman aged 50 to 60 with alopecia areata. Some clones in this sample may be carry-over from other donors' samples.

This clonotype was seen only a few times. This rearrangement joins TRBV11-3 to TRBJ2-3; no clear D. V was pared by 1 base and J by 5 bases, with 7 bases between. The CDR3 is 13 residues long. Per germline, CDR1 SGHNT and CDR2 YENEEA. The CDR3 coding sequence is TGTGCCAGCAGCTTAGGAGAAGGAGATACGCAGTATTTT. Its protein is CASSLGEGDTQYF.

This clonotype appeared many times. The rearrangement uses TRBV10-1 and TRBJ2-3, with TRBD2 matching over 7 bases. Per the germline V gene, CDR1 is WNHNN and CDR2 is SYGVQD (reference sequence). Trimming took 5 bases from V and 1 from J; bases not matched to a gene: 3. The CDR3 sequence is 14 residues long. The CDR3 DNA reads as TGCGCCAGCAGTAGGGCGGGAGGCACAGATACGCAGTATTTT. This gives the protein CASSRAGGTDTQYF.

This clonotype occurred many times. The chain has TRBV20-1 and TRBJ2-6; the match to TRBD2 covers 11 bases. CDR1 and CDR2 (germline): DFQATT, SNEGSKA (reference sequence). This CDR3 has 18 amino acids. V was pared by 1 base and J by 3 bases, with 8 bases of the junction left unmatched. The CDR3 spells CSARGTSGSLGGANVLTF. CDR3 nucleotide sequence: TGCAGTGCTAGAGGGACTAGCGGGTCCCTTGGTGGGGCCAACGTCCTGACTTTC.

This clonotype came up many times. The CDR3 is CASTMGQGRSQTQYF. The CDR3 DNA is TGTGCCAGCACGATGGGACAGGGGAGGTCACAGACCCAGTACTTC. The genes are TRBV2 and TRBJ2-5, with 10 bases fitting TRBD1. This CDR3 comprises 15 residues. Germline CDR1 and CDR2: SNHLY and FYNNEI. V dropped 7 bases and J dropped 6; count of bases not matched to a gene: 11.

This clonotype was seen only a few times. This chain uses TRBV12-3 or TRBV12-4 with TRBJ2-6; a weak D match, TRBD2 (7 bases). CDR3 length: 15 residues. Trimming took 3 bases from V and 4 from J, leaving 10 bases between them. The CDR3 bases are TGTGCCAGCAGTTTTCGGGGGGCCGGGGCCAACGTCCTGACTTTC. It encodes CASSFRGAGANVLTF.

Many counts were recorded for this clonotype. This chain connects TRBV3-1 to TRBJ2-7, with a tentative D call TRBD1 (5 bases). V was trimmed by 2 bases and J by 0 bases, leaving 8 bases between them. Germline V gene data show CDR1 as LGHDT and CDR2 as YNNKEL (reference sequence). The CDR3 sequence is 14 residues long. In DNA, the CDR3 is TGTGCCAGCAGCCAATTGGGGCGCTCCTACGAGCAGTACTTC. Translated: CASSQLGRSYEQYF.

A few counts support this clonotype. The CDR3 DNA reads as TGTGCCAGCAGCCAAGTCGCAGGCCCTGGGTACGAGCAGTACTTC. Protein sequence: CASSQVAGPGYEQYF. The chain is built from TRBV3-1 and TRBJ2-7; the D is unclear. CDR1 is LGHDT and CDR2 is YNNKEL in the germline V gene (reference sequence). V was pared by 1 base and J by 4 bases, with 14 bases between. There are 15 residues in the CDR3.

This clonotype was counted at least ten times. V is TRBV7-9 and J is TRBJ1-2; D remains unclear. V gave up 1 base and J gave up 3 bases, with 9 bases separating them. The germline CDR1 and CDR2 sequences are SEHNR and FQNEAQ (reference sequence). CDR3 size: 14 residues. The chain's CDR3 is CASSLDTSHYGYTF. The CDR3 DNA reads TGTGCCAGCAGCTTAGACACCTCTCACTATGGCTACACCTTC.

This clonotype was observed a few times. This rearrangement joins TRBV29-1 to TRBJ2-3; tentative D call: TRBD1 (6 bases). CDR1 is SQVTM, CDR2 ANQGSEA, per germline. The CDR3 loop spans 14 amino acids. V was clipped by 3 bases and J by 6 bases, with 16 bases between them. CDR3 protein: CSVEMGRGGDTQYF. For the CDR3, the DNA is TGCAGCGTTGAGATGGGCAGGGGTGGCGATACGCAGTATTTT.

This clonotype was detected many times. The chain links TRBV28 to TRBJ1-3, with a weak D call TRBD1 (6 bases). In germline, CDR1 is MDHEN, CDR2 SYDVKM. The CDR3 covers 16 residues. Between the trimmed V and J ends, which lost 7 bases and 0 bases, there was a span of 16 bases. The CDR3 DNA is TGTGCCAGCACCTGGGGGGGCCAAGGCTCTGGAAACACCATATATTTT. It translates to CASTWGGQGSGNTIYF.

This clonotype was observed a handful of times. The genes are TRBV28 and TRBJ2-7; 10 nucleotides agree with TRBD2. The CDR3 totals 14 residues. Germline V lookup: CDR1 MDHEN, CDR2 SYDVKM. The V and J ends lost 4 bases and 0 bases, in that order; junction bases with no gene match: 0. CDR3 region: CASSSSGSSYEQYF. Here the CDR3 DNA reads TGTGCCAGCAGTTCTAGCGGGAGCTCCTACGAGCAGTACTTC.

CDR3 in DNA: TGCAGTGCTGGGCAAGGACAGCCCTCCTACAATGAGCAGTTCTTC. Residues: CSAGQGQPSYNEQFF. The V gene is TRBV20-1, the J gene TRBJ2-1; D is perhaps TRBD1 (6 bases). CDR1 and CDR2 (germline): DFQATT, SNEGSKA (reference sequence). This CDR3 contains 15 residues. Trimming pared 5 bases from V and 0 bases from J, leaving 14 bases between.

This clonotype showed up many times. The chain is built from TRBV27 and TRBJ1-6, with D perhaps matching TRBD1 (5 bases). V lost 6 bases and J lost 3, with 9 bases in between. The CDR3 contains 14 residues. Germline-derived CDR1 and CDR2 are MNHEY and SMNVEV (reference sequence). Here the CDR3 DNA reads TGTGCCAGCAGCAAAGGGGACTATAATTCACCCCTCCACTTT. This translates into CASSKGDYNSPLHF.

The rearrangement links TRBV4-2 to TRBJ2-5, with D possibly being TRBD1 (5 bases). Germline values: CDR1 LGHNA, CDR2 YNFKEQ. V lost 2 bases, J lost 1 base, and 8 bases lay in between. The CDR3 covers 14 residues. The CDR3 sequence is CASSQKGLQETQYF. The CDR3 nucleotides read TGTGCCAGCAGCCAAAAGGGGCTCCAAGAGACCCAGTACTTC.

The chain links TRBV28 to TRBJ2-7; 16 nucleotides match TRBD2. This CDR3 comprises 17 residues. V lost 6 bases, J lost 1 base, and 6 bases stayed unmatched. Germline V gene data show CDR1 as MDHEN and CDR2 as SYDVKM. CDR3 nucleotides: TGTGCCAGCAGAGGGACTAGCGGGAGGGCCAGGTCCTACGAGCAGTACTTC. This encodes CASRGTSGRARSYEQYF.

The sample holds many counts of this clonotype. This sequence joins TRBV9 and TRBJ1-3, with TRBD1 matching over 10 bases. This CDR3 is built from 16 residues. Germline trimming cut 4 bases from V and 0 bases from J; bases unmatched to any gene: 4. Looked up from germline, CDR1 is SGDLS and CDR2 is YYNGEE. The CDR3 DNA is TGTGCCAGCAGCAGGGGACAGGGGAACTCTGGAAACACCATATATTTT. Amino acids: CASSRGQGNSGNTIYF.

This clonotype was seen at least ten times. The chain recombines TRBV5-6 with TRBJ2-3; perhaps D is TRBD1 or TRBD2 (5 bases each). Germline V gene data show CDR1 as SGHDT and CDR2 as YYEEEE. The CDR3 extends over 15 amino acids. Trimming removed 5 bases at V and 1 base at J, with 14 bases between. CDR3 DNA sequence: TGTGCCAGCAGGCCCGGGACGACTCGCACAGATACGCAGTATTTT. Translating gives CASRPGTTRTDTQYF.

This clonotype was seen ten or more times. CDR3 DNA sequence: TGCAGTGCTCTCCCAGCGGGAGCCTCCTACAATGAGCAGTTCTTC. Translation gives CSALPAGASYNEQFF. V gene TRBV20-1 combines with J gene TRBJ2-1; 8 bases match TRBD2. The CDR3 is made up of 15 amino acids. With V trimmed by 5 bases and J by 0 bases, 6 bases remained unmatched. Germline CDR1 reads DFQATT; CDR2 reads SNEGSKA (reference sequence).

This clonotype was seen repeatedly, ten times or more. The chain recombines TRBV4-3 with TRBJ1-2; 10 nucleotides align to TRBD1. Germline loops: CDR1 LGHNA, CDR2 YSLEER. Trimming took 0 bases from V and 5 from J; bases not matched to a gene: 6. This CDR3 contains 16 residues. The CDR3 DNA reads as TGCGCCAGCAGCCAAGATCGAGGGACAGGGGTTTATGGCTACACCTTC. This translates into CASSQDRGTGVYGYTF.

The J gene is TRBJ2-1, the V gene TRBV20-1; D might be TRBD1 or TRBD2, each matching 5 bases. This CDR3 comprises 16 residues. V was cut by 0 bases and J by 6 bases, with 18 bases left in between. Germline V gene sequence: CDR1 DFQATT, CDR2 SNEGSKA (reference sequence). The chain's CDR3 is CSARDKGAGAINEQFF. The CDR3 nucleotides are TGCAGTGCTAGAGATAAAGGGGCCGGGGCAATCAATGAGCAGTTCTTC.